This T cell receptor beta chain emerged from a study of blood T cell repertoires in COVID-19. Across the study: COVID-19 samples collected from the United States, Italy and Spain covered acute and convalescent phases.

The junction had 10 bases not matched to a gene; V was cut back by 5 bases and J by 0 bases. The V gene's germline CDR1 is SGHTA and CDR2 FQGTGA. CDR3 length equals 16 residues. Here immunoSEQ multiplex PCR was the method, and the copy in TCRdb shows in-frame clones only, minus some. The sample shows about 58,000 clones, around 90% of them seen only once. The chain combines TRBV7-3 with TRBJ2-7; TRBD2 agrees at 7 bases. The TCR originated in a man between 60 and 75 years old with acute or convalescent COVID-19. Input material: peripheral blood. As DNA, the CDR3 is TGTGCCAGCAGCCCCCCCCCTGCTAGCGGCTCCTACGAGCAGTACTTC. Translation gives CASSPPPASGSYEQYF.